Listed here are 21 T cell receptor beta chains from one sample, sequenced in a study of cytomegalovirus exposure and HLA in healthy donors. Primers for the PCR totalled 60 Vbeta and 13 Jbeta. Sequenced by immunoSEQ multiplex PCR; TCRdb stores in-frame clones only, minus some. The sample includes 85,000 to 100,000 clones, about 80% of them seen just once. The sample consisted of PBMCs. Receptors were obtained from a man in his sixties in good health and CMV-seropositive.

The chain links TRBV7-2 to TRBJ2-1; unclear D gene. The CDR3 has 14 amino acids. Germline lookup yields CDR1 SGHTA and CDR2 FQGNSA. V lost 2 bases and J lost 8, with 13 bases in between. The CDR3 DNA is TGTGCCAGCAGCTTAACCCGAACATACGATGAGCAGTTCTTC. Amino acids: CASSLTRTYDEQFF.

This clone appeared a few times. The rearrangement uses TRBV10-3 and TRBJ2-7; the match to TRBD1 covers 7 bases. Germline loops: CDR1 ENHRY, CDR2 SYGVKD. The CDR3 is made up of 14 amino acids. The V segment lost 4 bases and the J segment 4 bases; nucleotides outside the gene matches: 7. The CDR3 nucleotides are TGTGCCATCAGTGCCGGACAGGACGGGTACGAGCAGTACTTC. Translation gives CAISAGQDGYEQYF.

The genes are TRBV5-1 and TRBJ1-5, with D perhaps matching TRBD1 (5 bases). The V gene lost 3 bases and the J gene lost 4 bases, with 11 bases spanning the gap. CDR3 length: 14 residues. The germline V gene has CDR1 SGHRS and CDR2 YFSETQ. The CDR3, as DNA: TGCGCCAGCAGCTATGGGGCAGGGAATCAGCCCCAGCATTTT. This codes for CASSYGAGNQPQHF.

This clone was counted once. This chain links TRBV18 with TRBJ1-4, with D possibly being TRBD1 (6 bases). Germline loops: CDR1 KGHSH, CDR2 LQKENI. Trimming took 3 bases from V and 3 from J, leaving 11 bases between them. There are 15 residues in the CDR3. CDR3 sequence: CASSPRTGSNEKLFF. Written as DNA, the CDR3 is TGTGCCAGCTCACCCAGAACAGGGTCTAATGAAAAACTGTTTTTT. The whole variable domain, remainder taken from reference TRBV18 and TRBJ1-4, is NAGVMQNPRHLVRRRGQEARLRCSPMKGHSHVYWYRQLPEEGLKFMVYLQKENIIDESGMPKERFSAEFPKEGPSILRIQQVVRGDSAAYFCASSPRTGSNEKLFFGSGTQLSVL.

The J gene is TRBJ2-7, the V gene TRBV18; a possible D gene is TRBD1 (5 bases). The V end lost 4 bases, the J end lost 2 bases, and 15 bases lay between the germline ends. The CDR3 totals 15 residues. Germline V gives CDR1 KGHSH, CDR2 LQKENI. The CDR3 coding sequence is TGTGCCAGCTCACAGGCAAGGGGCCACACCTACGAGCAGTACTTC. Protein: CASSQARGHTYEQYF.

The rearrangement uses TRBV15 and TRBJ2-2, with TRBD2 matching over 7 bases. The CDR3 consists of 16 residues. The trim removed 1 base at V and 1 base at J, leaving 3 bases unmatched. Germline CDR1 and CDR2: LNHNV and YYDKDF (reference sequence). This chain's CDR3 is CATSRGSGLNTGELFF. CDR3 nucleotides: TGTGCCACCAGCAGAGGTAGCGGGTTGAACACCGGGGAGCTGTTTTTT.

The chain employs TRBV2 and TRBJ2-2; 8 positions agree with TRBD2. J gave up 5 bases and V 6 bases, and 2 bases lay outside the gene matches. Germline V gene lookup returns CDR1 SNHLY and CDR2 FYNNEI. This CDR3 has 13 amino acids. The CDR3 sequence: CASSRGGTGELFF. The CDR3 DNA reads as TGTGCCAGCAGCCGCGGGGGGACCGGGGAGCTGTTTTTT.

The CDR3 loop reads CSVEEGTGSYGYTF. Written as DNA, the CDR3 is TGCAGCGTTGAAGAAGGGACAGGCTCCTATGGCTACACCTTC. The chain joins TRBV29-1 to TRBJ1-2, with 8 bases identical to TRBD1. The CDR3 contains 14 residues. The trim removed 0 bases at V and 4 bases at J, leaving 4 bases unmatched. In germline, CDR1 is SQVTM, CDR2 ANQGSEA.

The chain employs TRBV2 and TRBJ1-1, with D unclear. V dropped 3 bases and J dropped 6 bases, with 8 bases sitting between them. Germline loops: CDR1 SNHLY, CDR2 FYNNEI. The CDR3 consists of 12 residues. CDR3 residues: CASSEWGAEAFF. The CDR3 bases are TGTGCCAGCAGTGAGTGGGGAGCTGAAGCTTTCTTT.

The rearrangement joins TRBV5-4 to TRBJ1-6, with 7 bases aligning to TRBD1. Germline values: CDR1 SGHNT, CDR2 YYREEE (reference sequence). The CDR3 consists of 18 residues. Trimming cost V 3 bases and J 0 bases; bases outside gene matches: 9. Here the CDR3 DNA reads TGTGCCAGCAGCTCCGTACAGGGGCACAACTCCTATAATTCACCCCTCCACTTT. It encodes CASSSVQGHNSYNSPLHF.

This rearrangement joins TRBV5-4 to TRBJ2-1; 10 positions agree with TRBD1. J gave up 7 bases and V 4 bases, and 8 bases lay outside the gene matches. The CDR3 has 15 amino acids. Germline V gene sequence: CDR1 SGHNT, CDR2 YYREEE (reference sequence). For the CDR3, the DNA is TGTGCCAGCAGCCGAGAGGGACAGGGGTTAAATGAGCAGTTCTTC. It specifies CASSREGQGLNEQFF.

This chain connects TRBV6-1 to TRBJ2-2, with 12 bases lining up with TRBD2. CDR3 size: 14 residues. J was trimmed by 5 bases and V by 7 bases; bases with no gene match: 2. Germline V gives CDR1 MNHNS, CDR2 SASEGT. The CDR3 region has the DNA TGTGCCAGCAAGACTAGCGGGGGAACCGGGGAGCTGTTTTTT. Its protein is CASKTSGGTGELFF.

The chain combines TRBV7-2 with TRBJ1-2, with D maybe TRBD1 (5 bases). The CDR3 is 16 residues long. The V and J ends lost 1 base and 4 bases respectively, with 16 bases between them. Germline V gene data show CDR1 as SGHTA and CDR2 as FQGNSA. CDR3 sequence reads: CASSLGLRGGSYGYTF. The DNA for the CDR3 is TGTGCCAGCAGCTTAGGCTTACGGGGGGGATCCTATGGCTACACCTTC.

V is TRBV19 and J is TRBJ2-2, with TRBD1 identical over 7 bases. The CDR3 totals 15 residues. CDR1 is LNHDA, CDR2 SQIVND, per germline (reference sequence). V shed 5 bases, J shed 1 base, and the junction held 4 bases outside the gene matches. CDR3 protein: CASSLRQGNTGELFF. CDR3 nucleotides: TGTGCCAGTAGTCTCAGACAGGGGAACACCGGGGAGCTGTTTTTT.

The chain carries TRBV5-1 and TRBJ1-2; 9 bases align to TRBD1. Germline CDR1 is SGHRS and CDR2 is YFSETQ. J was trimmed by 1 base and V by 2 bases; bases with no gene match: 12. The CDR3 extends over 18 amino acids. The CDR3 here is CASSFRRDRDLFNYGYTF. For the CDR3, the DNA is TGCGCCAGCAGCTTCCGCCGGGACAGGGACCTTTTTAACTATGGCTACACCTTC.

The rearrangement joins TRBV5-6 to TRBJ2-2, with D possibly matching TRBD1 (6 bases). The CDR3 sequence is 14 residues long. Germline V lookup: CDR1 SGHDT, CDR2 YYEEEE. Trimming pared 2 bases from V and 3 bases from J, leaving 8 bases between. CDR3 residues: CASSLYRDTGELFF. The CDR3 DNA sequence: TGTGCCAGCAGCTTATACAGGGACACCGGGGAGCTGTTTTTT.

V gene TRBV11-2 combines with J gene TRBJ1-4, with 7 nucleotides matching TRBD1. J gave up 7 bases and V 6 bases, and 8 bases lay outside the gene matches. The germline gives CDR1 SGHAT, CDR2 FQNNGV. CDR3 length equals 14 residues. This CDR3 reads CASRPRGLGEKLFF. The DNA of the CDR3 is TGTGCCAGCAGACCTAGGGGGCTTGGTGAAAAACTGTTTTTT.

This chain links TRBV9 with TRBJ2-7, with TRBD2 matching over 10 bases. The trim removed 2 bases at V and 6 bases at J, leaving 8 bases unmatched. Germline assignment: CDR1 SGDLS and CDR2 YYNGEE. The length of the CDR3 is 15 residues. The CDR3 DNA sequence: TGTGCCAGCAGCGTCGAGGGGGCTAGCGGGGGCGAGCAGTACTTC. It encodes CASSVEGASGGEQYF.

The chain has TRBV25-1 and TRBJ1-3; no clear D gene. Germline V gene data show CDR1 as MGHDK and CDR2 as SYGVNS. The CDR3 length is 14 residues. V was shortened by 8 bases and J by 0 bases, with 11 bases between the two germline ends. The CDR3 sequence: CASSQFSSGNTIYF. The CDR3 bases are TGTGCCAGCTCACAGTTCTCCTCTGGAAACACCATATATTTT.

The chain carries TRBV29-1 and TRBJ2-2; D possibly corresponds to TRBD2 (6 bases). The V gene's germline CDR1 is SQVTM and CDR2 ANQGSEA. The V and J ends lost 7 bases and 3 bases respectively, with 15 bases between them. The CDR3 has 14 residues. The CDR3 DNA reads TGCAGCGGGACTCCGGGGGTCGACACCGGGGAGCTGTTTTTT. It encodes CSGTPGVDTGELFF.

The CDR3 DNA sequence: TGTGCCAGCAGCTTACTGGGGCAGGGTGTACAAGAGACCCAGTACTTC. Amino acids: CASSLLGQGVQETQYF. J is TRBJ2-5 and V is TRBV11-2, with D perhaps TRBD1 (5 bases). This CDR3 is built from 16 residues. CDR1 and CDR2 (germline): SGHAT, FQNNGV. V lost 2 bases to trimming and J lost 2 bases, with 15 bases between them.